Presented here are 25 T cell receptor beta chains from one specimen sequenced in a study of OX40 agonist ivuxolimab in advanced cancers. Sequencing used immunoSEQ multiplex PCR; TCRdb keeps in-frame clones, though not all of them. Of tens of thousands of clones in the sample, around nine tenths were seen once. The sequencing used CD4+ or CD8+ T cells sorted from blood, collected in a trial of the OX40 agonist ivuxolimab. The source of these receptors is an adult with an advanced solid tumor such as melanoma, head and neck, liver or kidney cancer.

The chain uses TRBV19 and TRBJ2-1; D is perhaps TRBD2 (7 bases). The CDR3 is 16 residues long. V dropped 5 bases and J dropped 9 bases, with 23 bases sitting between them. Per the germline V gene, CDR1 is LNHDA and CDR2 is SQIVND (reference sequence). CDR3 DNA: TGTGCCAGTAGTTGGTCAGCGGGACACACAGTCAGTGAGCAGTTCTTC. This codes for CASSWSAGHTVSEQFF. The variable domain in full, completed from reference TRBV19 and TRBJ2-1, reads DGGITQSPKYLFRKEGQNVTLSCEQNLNHDAMYWYRQDPGQGLRLIYYSQIVNDFQKGDIAEGYSVSREKKESFPLTVTSAQKNPTAFYLCASSWSAGHTVSEQFFGPGTRLTVL.

The rearrangement links TRBV9 to TRBJ2-3; tentatively, D is TRBD1 (6 bases). This CDR3 comprises 15 residues. Trimming took off 4 bases at V and 3 bases at J, with 15 bases between the two ends. CDR1 SGDLS and CDR2 YYNGEE come from the germline V gene. CDR3 sequence: CASSFWDTQTDTQYF. The DNA of the CDR3 is TGTGCCAGCAGCTTCTGGGACACCCAAACAGATACGCAGTATTTT.

This clone is categorized as medium-sized (0.01 to 0.1%). The chain couples TRBV6-1 to TRBJ1-5, with 7 bases aligning to TRBD1. The length of the CDR3 is 15 residues. Germline V gene data show CDR1 as MNHNS and CDR2 as SASEGT. J lost 3 bases, V lost 4 bases, and 6 bases had no gene match. CDR3 coding DNA: TGTGCCAGCAGTGTAGAGGGACAGCTCAATCAGCCCCAGCATTTT. This codes for CASSVEGQLNQPQHF.

V and J are TRBV27 and TRBJ1-6; D may be TRBD1 (5 bases). Germline V lookup: CDR1 MNHEY, CDR2 SMNVEV (reference sequence). The ends were cut back, 5 bases at V and 7 bases at J, with 15 bases in the middle. This CDR3 spans 15 amino acids. The CDR3 nucleotides read TGTGCCAGCAGTCCCCTGATGGGGCCAAATTCACCCCTCCACTTT. This codes for CASSPLMGPNSPLHF.

The chain joins TRBV15 to TRBJ2-5, with 7 bases identical to TRBD1. Germline assignment: CDR1 LNHNV and CDR2 YYDKDF (reference sequence). CDR3 length equals 14 residues. The junction had 7 bases not matched to a gene; V was cut back by 4 bases and J by 5 bases. CDR3 DNA: TGTGCCACCAGCATGACAGGGCAGTGGGAGACCCAGTACTTC. It encodes CATSMTGQWETQYF.

The CDR3 DNA reads TGTGCCACCCGCCGGGCAACCGTATCAGGGACAGATACGCAGTATTTT. This translates into CATRRATVSGTDTQYF. The chain joins TRBV10-3 to TRBJ2-3, with D possibly matching TRBD1 (5 bases). Trimming took off 10 bases at V and 3 bases at J, with 23 bases between the two ends. Per the germline V gene, CDR1 is ENHRY and CDR2 is SYGVKD. The CDR3 runs to 16 residues.

J is TRBJ2-1 and V is TRBV27; 10 nucleotides agree with TRBD1. The germline CDR1 and CDR2 sequences are MNHEY and SMNVEV (reference sequence). V lost 5 bases to trimming and J lost 7 bases; unmatched junction nucleotides: 5. The CDR3 is 14 amino acids. The CDR3 protein is CASSLGTGANEQFF. The CDR3 region has the DNA TGTGCCAGCAGTCTAGGGACAGGGGCAAATGAGCAGTTCTTC.

The chain couples TRBV27 to TRBJ1-1; D is ambiguous. The CDR3 has 16 amino acids. Germline V lookup: CDR1 MNHEY, CDR2 SMNVEV (reference sequence). The ends were cut back, 6 bases at V and 0 bases at J, with 17 bases in the middle. The CDR3: CASSPPGGRMNTEAFF. In nucleotides, the CDR3 is TGTGCCAGCAGCCCCCCGGGAGGCCGAATGAACACTGAAGCTTTCTTT.

This clone was seen more than once but under ten times. Other DNA sequences in the sample encode the same CDR3. The rearrangement uses TRBV9 and TRBJ2-3; no reliable D call. Trimming stripped 0 bases from V and 0 bases from J, with 2 bases between. The CDR3 runs 13 residues. Germline CDR1 and CDR2: SGDLS and YYNGEE. The CDR3 DNA follows: TGTGCCAGCAGCGTAGTTAGCACAGATACGCAGTATTTT. This translates into CASSVVSTDTQYF.

The CDR3 DNA follows: TGTGCCAGCAGGGACTACAGGGGACCACTCTACGAGCAGTACTTC. Amino acids: CASRDYRGPLYEQYF. This chain connects TRBV5-6 to TRBJ2-7; a weak D match, TRBD1 (7 bases). This CDR3 comprises 15 residues. Germline values: CDR1 SGHDT, CDR2 YYEEEE. Trimming pared 5 bases from V and 3 bases from J, leaving 18 bases between.

This clone was seen more than once but under ten times. The rearrangement joins TRBV9 to TRBJ1-5; the match to TRBD1 covers 8 bases. V shed 4 bases and J 7 bases; nucleotides not matched to a gene: 7. CDR1 is SGDLS, CDR2 YYNGEE, per germline. This CDR3 is built from 14 residues. In DNA, the CDR3 is TGTGCCAGCAGCTCAGGGACAGGCGGCCAGCCCCAGCATTTT. Protein: CASSSGTGGQPQHF.

The chain carries TRBV30 and TRBJ1-2; D not resolved. The CDR3 is 15 amino acids. From germline, CDR1 is GTSNPN and CDR2 SVGIG (reference sequence). The V and J ends lost 0 bases and 0 bases respectively, with 11 bases between them. Here the CDR3 DNA reads TGTGCCTGGAGTGTACAGCGGATAGCTAACTATGGCTACACCTTC. Translated: CAWSVQRIANYGYTF.

The chain is built from TRBV28 and TRBJ2-2; D uncertain. CDR3 length equals 13 residues. Germline CDR1 is MDHEN and CDR2 is SYDVKM. Trimming took 4 bases from V and 1 from J, leaving 4 bases between them. CDR3 region: CASSSRNTGELFF. The CDR3 region has the DNA TGTGCCAGCAGTTCCAGGAACACCGGGGAGCTGTTTTTT.

This chain joins TRBV28 and TRBJ2-7; 8 nucleotides align to TRBD1. Germline V gene sequence: CDR1 MDHEN, CDR2 SYDVKM. The CDR3 length is 14 residues. With V trimmed by 6 bases and J by 2 bases, 6 bases remained unmatched. CDR3 DNA: TGTGCCAGCAGCCAAGTGGGACAGGCCTACGAGCAGTACTTC. This encodes CASSQVGQAYEQYF.

The genes are TRBV27 and TRBJ2-3; D not resolved. Germline V CDR1 and CDR2: MNHEY, SMNVEV (reference sequence). The V gene lost 1 base and the J gene lost 10 bases, with 12 bases spanning the gap. The CDR3 spans 13 residues. The CDR3: CASSLFNSFAQYF. DNA for the CDR3: TGTGCCAGCAGTTTATTTAACAGCTTTGCGCAGTATTTT.

This clone was counted a few times. The junction differs from germline at one of its ends, possibly a read error. V is TRBV7-9 and J is TRBJ2-7, with TRBD1 matching over 10 bases. The CDR3 consists of 13 residues. Germline V CDR1 and CDR2: SEHNR, FQNEAQ (reference sequence). The CDR3 region has the DNA TGTGCCAGCAGCTTAGCTTGGACAGGGGGTAATCACTTC. It encodes CASSLAWTGGNHF.

This clone is hyperexpanded in the sample. Other DNA sequences in this sample translate to the same CDR3. The rearrangement joins TRBV6-5 to TRBJ1-1; D unclear. V lost 0 bases and J lost 1, with 3 bases in between. Per the germline V gene, CDR1 is MNHEY and CDR2 is SVGAGI. The CDR3 consists of 13 residues. CDR3 coding DNA: TGTGCCAGCAGTTACTCAAGGAACACTGAAGCTTTCTTT. Amino acid sequence: CASSYSRNTEAFF.

This clone was found a few times. The rearrangement uses TRBV7-9 and TRBJ1-2; 12 bases match TRBD1. The V and J ends lost 5 bases and 2 bases, in that order; junction bases with no gene match: 9. The CDR3 runs to 17 residues. Germline assignment: CDR1 SEHNR and CDR2 FQNEAQ (reference sequence). The CDR3 DNA follows: TGTGCCAGCAGCCCTACCGGGGACAGGGGGCGAAACTATGGCTACACCTTC. It codes for CASSPTGDRGRNYGYTF. The whole variable domain, remainder taken from reference TRBV7-9 and TRBJ1-2, is DTGVSQNPRHKITKRGQNVTFRCDPISEHNRLYWYRQTLGQGPEFLTYFQNEAQLEKSRLLSDRFSAERPKGSFSTLEIQRTEQGDSAMYLCASSPTGDRGRNYGYTFGSGTRLTVV.

The chain combines TRBV19 with TRBJ2-2; 11 nucleotides match TRBD2. The CDR3 consists of 19 residues. V was clipped by 3 bases and J by 2 bases; unmatched bases: 11. CDR1 and CDR2 from the germline V gene are LNHDA and SQIVND (reference sequence). The CDR3 protein is CASSMFVLAGALNTGELFF. The DNA for the CDR3 is TGTGCCAGTAGTATGTTTGTACTAGCGGGAGCCCTCAACACCGGGGAGCTGTTTTTT.

The chain employs TRBV7-9 and TRBJ2-1; no definite D call. V was shortened by 4 bases and J by 7 bases, with 11 bases between the two germline ends. CDR3 length equals 13 residues. Germline CDR1 SEHNR, CDR2 FQNEAQ (reference sequence). CDR3 protein: CASSYGSRNEQFF. CDR3 nucleotides: TGTGCCAGCAGCTACGGGTCGAGGAATGAGCAGTTCTTC.

The chain carries TRBV11-2 and TRBJ2-1, with D tentatively TRBD2 (5 bases). The V gene lost 1 base and the J gene lost 0 bases, with 16 bases spanning the gap. This CDR3 has 18 amino acids. CDR1 and CDR2 from the germline V gene are SGHAT and FQNNGV. CDR3 amino acids: CASSLGLSGLSSYNEQFF. CDR3 bases: TGTGCCAGCAGCTTAGGACTAAGCGGATTATCCTCCTACAATGAGCAGTTCTTC. Full variable domain (rest looked up from reference TRBV11-2 and TRBJ2-1): EAGVAQSPRYKIIEKRQSVAFWCNPISGHATLYWYQQILGQGPKLLIQFQNNGVVDDSQLPKDRFSAERLKGVDSTLKIQPAKLEDSAVYLCASSLGLSGLSSYNEQFFGPGTRLTVL.

V usage is TRBV6-5 and J usage is TRBJ2-5; tentative D call: TRBD1 (6 bases). In germline, CDR1 is MNHEY, CDR2 SVGAGI. The V end lost 6 bases, the J end lost 1 base, and 12 bases lay between the germline ends. CDR3 length: 14 amino acids. CDR3 amino acids: CASRVGDTQETQYF. The CDR3, as DNA: TGTGCCAGCAGGGTAGGGGACACCCAAGAGACCCAGTACTTC.

V is TRBV4-2 and J is TRBJ2-2; maybe TRBD1 (5 bases). V was trimmed by 1 base and J by 6 bases, leaving 18 bases between them. The CDR3 consists of 17 residues. Germline lookup yields CDR1 LGHNA and CDR2 YNFKEQ. The CDR3 loop reads CASSQVPQGLGSGELFF. The CDR3 DNA reads as TGTGCCAGCAGCCAAGTTCCCCAGGGTCTTGGGTCCGGGGAGCTGTTTTTT.

The gene calls are TRBV5-4 and TRBJ2-7; D gene uncertain. Trimming took off 1 base at V and 0 bases at J, with 2 bases between the two ends. The CDR3 runs 12 residues. Germline V CDR1 and CDR2: SGHNT, YYREEE (reference sequence). CDR3 sequence: CASSLSSYEQYF. In DNA, the CDR3 is TGTGCCAGCAGCTTGTCCTCCTACGAGCAGTACTTC.

The CDR3 DNA reads as TGTGCCAGCAGCTTGGAGGTTGATTGGGATACGCAGTATTTT. Translation: CASSLEVDWDTQYF. V and J are TRBV5-6 and TRBJ2-3; D not resolved. The ends were cut back, 0 bases at V and 6 bases at J, with 11 bases in the middle. This CDR3 is built from 14 residues. The V gene's germline CDR1 is SGHDT and CDR2 YYEEEE.